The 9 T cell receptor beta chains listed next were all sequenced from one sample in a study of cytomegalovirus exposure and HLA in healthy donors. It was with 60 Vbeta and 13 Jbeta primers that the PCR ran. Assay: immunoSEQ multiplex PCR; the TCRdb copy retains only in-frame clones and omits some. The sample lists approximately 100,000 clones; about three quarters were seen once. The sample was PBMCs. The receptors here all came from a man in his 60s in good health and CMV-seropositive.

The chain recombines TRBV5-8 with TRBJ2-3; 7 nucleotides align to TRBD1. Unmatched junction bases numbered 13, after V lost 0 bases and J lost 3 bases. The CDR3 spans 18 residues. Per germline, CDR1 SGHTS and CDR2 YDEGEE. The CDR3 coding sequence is TGTGCCAGCAGCTTGGTAGAGGTCTGGACAGGATCAACAGATACGCAGTATTTT. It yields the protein CASSLVEVWTGSTDTQYF.

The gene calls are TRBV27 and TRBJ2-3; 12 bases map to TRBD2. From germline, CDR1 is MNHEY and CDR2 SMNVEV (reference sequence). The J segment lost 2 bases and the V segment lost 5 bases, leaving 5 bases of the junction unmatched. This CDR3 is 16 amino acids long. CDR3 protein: CASSLRLAGVTDTQYF. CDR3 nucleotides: TGTGCCAGCAGTCTCAGACTAGCGGGGGTCACAGATACGCAGTATTTT.

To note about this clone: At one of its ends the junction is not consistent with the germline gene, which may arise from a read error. DNA for the CDR3: TGTGTCAGCAGCAGGGTACGGAACACTGAAGCTTTCTTT. It translates to CVSSRVRNTEAFF. This sequence joins TRBV6-5 and TRBJ1-1; D is perhaps TRBD1 (5 bases). This CDR3 region has 13 residues. Germline CDR1 is MNHEY and CDR2 is SVGAGI.

The CDR3 sequence is CASSLLRGQDTEAFF. The CDR3 DNA reads TGTGCCAGCTCACTGCTTAGGGGGCAGGACACTGAAGCTTTCTTT. This chain connects TRBV18 to TRBJ1-1; 7 nucleotides agree with TRBD1. The J segment lost 3 bases and the V segment lost 4 bases, leaving 8 bases of the junction unmatched. The CDR3 has 15 residues. Germline CDR1 reads KGHSH; CDR2 reads LQKENI.

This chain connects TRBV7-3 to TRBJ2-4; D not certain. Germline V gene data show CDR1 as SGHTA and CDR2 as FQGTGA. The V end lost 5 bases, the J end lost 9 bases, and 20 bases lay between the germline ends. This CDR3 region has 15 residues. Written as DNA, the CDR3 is TGTGCCAGCAGCCCCTCCGTAACGACCCGCGGCATTCAGTACTTC. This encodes CASSPSVTTRGIQYF.

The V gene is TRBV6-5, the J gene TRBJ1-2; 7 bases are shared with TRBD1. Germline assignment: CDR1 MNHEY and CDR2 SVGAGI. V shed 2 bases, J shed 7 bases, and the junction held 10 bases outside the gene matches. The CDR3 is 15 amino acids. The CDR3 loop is CASSYLLTGLAGYTF. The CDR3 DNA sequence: TGTGCCAGCAGTTACCTCCTGACAGGGTTGGCTGGCTACACCTTC.

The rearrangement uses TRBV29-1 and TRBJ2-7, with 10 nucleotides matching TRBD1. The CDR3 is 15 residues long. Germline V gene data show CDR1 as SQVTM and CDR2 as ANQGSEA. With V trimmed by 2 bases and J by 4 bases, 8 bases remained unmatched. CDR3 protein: CSVENDRGQSYEQYF. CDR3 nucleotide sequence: TGCAGCGTTGAAAACGACAGGGGGCAAAGTTACGAGCAGTACTTC.

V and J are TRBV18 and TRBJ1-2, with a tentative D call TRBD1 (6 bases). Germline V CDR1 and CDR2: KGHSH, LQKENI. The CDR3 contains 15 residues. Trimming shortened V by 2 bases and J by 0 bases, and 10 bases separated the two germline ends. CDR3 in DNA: TGTGCCAGCTCACCAAGACAGGAGACTAACTATGGCTACACCTTC. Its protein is CASSPRQETNYGYTF.

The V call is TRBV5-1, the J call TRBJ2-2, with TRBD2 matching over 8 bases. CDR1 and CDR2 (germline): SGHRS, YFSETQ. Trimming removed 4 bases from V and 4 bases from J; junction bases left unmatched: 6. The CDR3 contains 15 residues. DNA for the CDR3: TGCGCCAGCAGCCCGGGTCTAGCGGGCACCGGGGAGCTGTTTTTT. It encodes CASSPGLAGTGELFF.